The rows below give T cell receptor beta chains drawn from one sample of a study of blood T cell repertoires in COVID-19. The table came from immunoSEQ multiplex PCR; TCRdb's copy has only in-frame clones and leaves some out. The table records 75,000 to 80,000 clones, approximately 85% of them present only once. Sequencing input: peripheral blood. The receptors here all came from a man between 60 and 70 years old with COVID-19, enrolled during active disease. CDR3s include the opening cysteine and the closing phenylalanine or tryptophan. A D gene is named only where the DNA matches it firmly. Clone size is stated in some rows and not others, as once, few, many or a class when expanded.

>TRBV2|NA|few|TRBJ2-2
TGTGCCAGCATCGGGATTTCGGCCGGGGAGCTGTTTTTT
CASIGISAGELFF
>TRBV5-6|NA|NA|TRBJ2-3
TGTGCCAGCAGCTATATCGGGGGTCGAGGGGATACGCAGTATTTT
CASSYIGGRGDTQYF
>TRBV19|NA|NA|TRBJ2-7
TGTGCCAGTAGGTACGGCGGGAACTCCTACGAGCAGTACTTC
CASRYGGNSYEQYF
>TRBV5-1|NA|NA|TRBJ1-5
TGCGCCAGCAGCCCGAGGGCGGGGGGGGACCAGCCCCAGCATTTT
CASSPRAGGDQPQHF
>TRBV7-3|NA|NA|TRBJ1-2
TGTGCCAGCAGCTTAGGGGGGGCCACTAACTATGGCTACACCTTC
CASSLGGATNYGYTF
>TRBV7-9|TRBD1|NA|TRBJ1-2
TGTGCCAGCAGCTTATCTGCAGGGGGTCATATCTATGGCTACACCTTC
CASSLSAGGHIYGYTF
>TRBV4-1|NA|NA|TRBJ2-5
TGCGCCAGCAGCCAGGCAGGGGGGAGGTTGGCCGGTGACCAGTACTTC
CASSQAGGRLAGDQYF
>TRBV6-5|TRBD1|NA|TRBJ2-6
TGTGCCAGCAGTTATCAGGGGGCCCCTGGGGCCAACGTCCTGACTTTC
CASSYQGAPGANVLTF
>TRBV19|TRBD1|NA|TRBJ1-2
TGTGCCAGTAGGGACGGGACAGGTCCCTATGGCTACACCTTC
CASRDGTGPYGYTF
>TRBV5-1|NA|NA|TRBJ1-5
TGCGCCAGCAGCTTCGCGGGGGGTGATCAGCCCCAGCATTTT
CASSFAGGDQPQHF
>TRBV24-1|NA|once|TRBJ1-6
TGTGCCACCAGTGAATCCCCCAGGGCTAATTCACCCCTCCACTTT
CATSESPRANSPLHF
>TRBV5-5|TRBD2|NA|TRBJ2-3
TGTGCCAGCAGCTTGCCTCCCTGGGGTAGCGGGGGCCGAGATACGCAGTATTTT
CASSLPPWGSGGRDTQYF
>TRBV12-3/TRBV12-4|NA|NA|TRBJ2-7
TGTGCCAGCAGCAGGACAGACTCCTACGAGCAGTACTTC
CASSRTDSYEQYF
>TRBV4-1|TRBD2|NA|TRBJ2-2
TGCGCCAGCAGCCAAGTCGGGAGGTTCGGGGAGCTGTTTTTT
CASSQVGRFGELFF
>TRBV28|TRBD1|NA|TRBJ1-2
TGTGCCAGCAGTATCGGGACAGGGGTTGGCTACACCTTC
CASSIGTGVGYTF
>TRBV4-2|NA|NA|TRBJ2-1
TGTGCCAGCAGCCAAGAAGAGAACCCCTACAATGAGCAGTTCTTC
CASSQEENPYNEQFF
>TRBV3-1/TRBV3-2|NA|NA|TRBJ1-3
TGTGCCAGCAGCCAAGCAATGCCTAATCGTCCCTCTGGAAACACCATATATTTT
CASSQAMPNRPSGNTIYF
>TRBV24-1|TRBD2|NA|TRBJ2-5
TGTGCCACCAGTCCCCGAGGACTAGAAGAGACCCAGTACTTC
CATSPRGLEETQYF
>TRBV2|TRBD2|NA|TRBJ2-3
TGTGCCAGCAGTGATGTGGGACTAGCGACAGATACGCAGTATTTT
CASSDVGLATDTQYF
>TRBV28|NA|NA|TRBJ1-1
TGTGCCAGCAGTTTAGGACAGATGAACACTGAAGCTTTCTTT
CASSLGQMNTEAFF
>TRBV24-1|NA|NA|TRBJ2-2
TGTGCCACCAGCCCTAGCGTGGTGAACACCGGGGAGCTGTTTTTT
CATSPSVVNTGELFF
>TRBV24-1|NA|NA|TRBJ2-5
TGTGCCACCAGTGATCCGAGACAGTACCAAGAGACCCAGTACTTC
CATSDPRQYQETQYF
>TRBV15|NA|NA|TRBJ1-4
TGTGCCACCAGCCAGGGAAATCAACGGCAAAAACTGTTTTTT
CATSQGNQRQKLFF
>TRBV23-1|NA|NA|TRBJ2-7
TGCGCCAGCAGTCAATCTCGGAGGCCGGTCCTCTACGAGCAGTACTTC
CASSQSRRPVLYEQYF
>TRBV7-3|NA|few|TRBJ2-3
TGTGCCAGCAGCTTAACGGGCGGGGTTGGGAGCACAGATACGCAGTATTTT
CASSLTGGVGSTDTQYF
>TRBV3-1/TRBV3-2|TRBD1|NA|TRBJ1-1
TGTGCCAGCAGCCAAGTGGGACAGGGGATTGAAGCTTTCTTT
CASSQVGQGIEAFF
>TRBV7-3|NA|few|TRBJ2-3
TGTGCCAGCAGCCACCCTAGCGGGTACAGGGGGCGCACAGATACGCAGTATTTT
CASSHPSGYRGRTDTQYF
>TRBV6-5|NA|once|TRBJ1-4
TGTGCCAGCAGACTAGGTGTCGGTAATGAAAAACTGTTTTTT
CASRLGVGNEKLFF
>TRBV2|TRBD1|few|TRBJ1-2
TGTGCCAGCAGTGGCCGGGACAGGGGGCAGGGTAGCTATGGCTACACCTTC
CASSGRDRGQGSYGYTF
>TRBV28|TRBD1|NA|TRBJ2-6
TGTGCCATACCGGGACAGGGGGCATCAGGGGCCAACGTCCTGACTTTC
CAIPGQGASGANVLTF
>TRBV12-2|NA|NA|TRBJ1-3
TGTGCAAGTCCCCGTGACGGGTGGTCTGGAAACACCATATATTTT
CASPRDGWSGNTIYF
>TRBV30|TRBD2|NA|TRBJ2-3
TGTGCCATCCACACGGGAGGGACAGATACGCAGTATTTT
CAIHTGGTDTQYF
>TRBV11-2|NA|NA|TRBJ2-2
TGTGCCACCTTTGGCTGGACCGGGGAGCTGTTTTTT
CATFGWTGELFF
>TRBV6-5|NA|NA|TRBJ1-1
TGTGCCAGCAGTTACTCGAGGGACCCCCGGGGGGAAGCTTTCTTT
CASSYSRDPRGEAFF
>TRBV5-1|TRBD2|NA|TRBJ2-1
TGCGCCAGCAGCTTGGGACTAGCGGGAGGCCCGGGGGATGAGCAGTTCTTC
CASSLGLAGGPGDEQFF